This T cell receptor (beta chain) was captured by sequencing in a study of cytomegalovirus exposure and HLA in healthy donors. Whole-study results and caveats: Rare TCR sequences dominated, though some public TCRs recurred in many donors.

The CDR3 extends over 14 amino acids. Looked up from germline, CDR1 is MNHEY and CDR2 is SMNVEV (reference sequence). The V and J ends lost 8 bases and 1 base, in that order; junction bases with no gene match: 5. Assay: immunoSEQ multiplex PCR; the TCRdb copy retains only in-frame clones and omits some. The table has fewer than 250,000 clones, around nine tenths seen once. In the case of this clone: Antigen unknown.

This clonotype was sampled from a man aged 18 to 30 in good health and CMV-seronegative. The sequencing sample was made of PBMCs. V is TRBV27 and J is TRBJ1-3; 7 bases match TRBD1. The CDR3 here is CASSLQGSGNTIYF. CDR3 bases: TGTGCCAGCTCTTTACAGGGGTCTGGAAACACCATATATTTT.